These 20 T cell receptor beta chains came from one sample sequenced in a study of OX40 agonist ivuxolimab in advanced cancers. The assay was immunoSEQ multiplex PCR, and TCRdb's table has in-frame clones only and misses some. The data contain about 81,000 clones, 85% to 90% of them singletons. Sequenced material: CD4+ or CD8+ T cells sorted from blood, taken in a trial of the OX40 agonist ivuxolimab. These receptors were taken from an adult with an advanced solid tumor such as melanoma, head and neck, liver or kidney cancer.

The chain uses TRBV27 and TRBJ1-2; D is possibly TRBD1 (5 bases). The CDR3 sequence is 16 residues long. Trimming left V 5 bases short and J 8 bases short, with 24 bases between. Germline CDR1 and CDR2: MNHEY and SMNVEV (reference sequence). The CDR3 sequence: CASSPRDRKAPRGYTF. In nucleotides, the CDR3 is TGTGCCAGCAGTCCCAGGGACCGTAAGGCCCCGCGGGGCTACACCTTC.

The chain is built from TRBV5-1 and TRBJ2-5; D uncertain. Trimming removed 4 bases from V and 2 bases from J, with 15 bases in between. There are 15 residues in the CDR3. The germline CDR1 and CDR2 sequences are SGHRS and YFSETQ. The CDR3 is CASSRSPGTQETQYF. CDR3 DNA: TGCGCCAGCAGCCGCTCGCCAGGTACACAAGAGACCCAGTACTTC. The whole variable domain, remainder taken from reference TRBV5-1 and TRBJ2-5, is KAGVTQTPRYLIKTRGQQVTLSCSPISGHRSVSWYQQTPGQGLQFLFEYFSETQRNKGNFPGRFSGRQFSNSRSEMNVSTLELGDSALYLCASSRSPGTQETQYFGPGTRLLVL.

The chain carries TRBV5-4 and TRBJ1-2; the D is unclear. Germline V CDR1 and CDR2: SGHNT, YYREEE (reference sequence). V was cut by 0 bases and J by 10 bases, with 7 bases left in between. This CDR3 comprises 11 residues. In DNA, the CDR3 is TGTGCCAGCAGCTTGGTAGCGTACTACACCTTC. Translation: CASSLVAYYTF.

The CDR3 bases are TGTGCCAGCAGCATCCAAGGACAGGAATACACAGATACGCAGTATTTT. Its translation is CASSIQGQEYTDTQYF. The chain has TRBV5-6 and TRBJ2-3, with 7 bases aligning to TRBD1. Germline V CDR1 and CDR2: SGHDT, YYEEEE. The CDR3 length is 16 residues. With V trimmed by 4 bases and J by 2 bases, 10 bases remained unmatched.

This clone was picked up one time. The chain joins TRBV19 to TRBJ2-7; 9 bases agree with TRBD1. Trimming took 2 bases from V and 4 from J; bases not matched to a gene: 6. Germline-derived CDR1 and CDR2 are LNHDA and SQIVND (reference sequence). This CDR3 spans 15 amino acids. The CDR3, as DNA: TGTGCCAGTAGTATACCGGGACAGGGTTCTTACGAGCAGTACTTC. Translated: CASSIPGQGSYEQYF.

This clone was found a few times. This chain connects TRBV19 to TRBJ1-2; 7 positions match TRBD1. Germline V CDR1 and CDR2: LNHDA, SQIVND (reference sequence). The CDR3 sequence is 15 residues long. Trimming removed 1 base from V and 6 bases from J; junction bases left unmatched: 8. The CDR3 protein is CASSIARGQGDGYTF. CDR3 DNA sequence: TGTGCCAGTAGTATAGCCCGGGGTCAGGGGGATGGCTACACCTTC.

This sequence joins TRBV19 and TRBJ2-2; possible D gene TRBD1, 5 bases. Germline V gene sequence: CDR1 LNHDA, CDR2 SQIVND (reference sequence). The CDR3 is 13 amino acids. Trimming stripped 10 bases from V and 3 bases from J, with 12 bases between. DNA for the CDR3: TGTGCCATCCTACAGGTGGACACCGGGGAGCTGTTTTTT. Encoded protein: CAILQVDTGELFF.

This chain uses TRBV25-1 with TRBJ2-3, with D perhaps being TRBD1 or TRBD2 (5 bases each). Trimming took off 4 bases at V and 0 bases at J, with 5 bases between the two ends. The CDR3 totals 13 residues. CDR1 and CDR2 from the germline V gene are MGHDK and SYGVNS. CDR3 region: CASSGDSTDTQYF. The CDR3 DNA reads as TGTGCCAGCAGTGGGGACAGCACAGATACGCAGTATTTT.

The V and J genes are TRBV5-1 and TRBJ2-2; TRBD1 is a possible D gene (6 bases). This CDR3 region has 14 residues. Trimming removed 8 bases at V and 7 bases at J, with 18 bases between. Germline V gene sequence: CDR1 SGHRS, CDR2 YFSETQ. Here the CDR3 reads CASRQALSVGELFF. The CDR3 DNA follows: TGCGCCAGTCGACAGGCCCTTTCGGTCGGGGAGCTGTTTTTT.

J is TRBJ1-1 and V is TRBV7-2, with unresolved D. The ends were cut back, 1 base at V and 2 bases at J, with 8 bases in the middle. CDR3 length equals 14 residues. CDR1 is SGHTA and CDR2 is FQGNSA in the germline V gene. CDR3 sequence (DNA): TGTGCCAGCAGCTTAGAGGCCTTAAACACTGAAGCTTTCTTT. Amino acids: CASSLEALNTEAFF. Full variable domain (outside the CDR3, taken from reference TRBV7-2 and TRBJ1-1): GAGVSQSPSNKVTEKGKDVELRCDPISGHTALYWYRQSLGQGLEFLIYFQGNSAPDKSGLPSDRFSAERTGGSVSTLTIQRTQQEDSAVYLCASSLEALNTEAFFGQGTRLTVV.

The genes are TRBV15 and TRBJ2-7; D is perhaps TRBD1 (6 bases). The CDR3 spans 13 residues. V lost 5 bases and J lost 5, with 13 bases in between. The V gene's germline CDR1 is LNHNV and CDR2 YYDKDF (reference sequence). In nucleotides, the CDR3 is TGTGCCACCAGCCCGGACAGAACCAACGAGCAGTACTTC. This translates into CATSPDRTNEQYF.

V and J are TRBV7-9 and TRBJ2-1, with D tentatively TRBD2 (5 bases). Germline V gene lookup returns CDR1 SEHNR and CDR2 FQNEAQ (reference sequence). Trimming pared 3 bases from V and 5 bases from J, leaving 8 bases between. CDR3 length: 13 amino acids. CDR3 bases: TGTGCCAGCAGCTTGCCCGGGGACAATGAGCAGTTCTTC. Its protein is CASSLPGDNEQFF.

The CDR3 DNA reads TGTGCCAGCTCTGCAGGGAGCTATGGCTACACCTTC. Translated, it gives CASSAGSYGYTF. The chain is built from TRBV7-8 and TRBJ1-2, with D possibly TRBD1 on 5 matching bases. Trimming took off 8 bases at V and 4 bases at J, with 11 bases between the two ends. This CDR3 comprises 12 residues. The germline V gene encodes CDR1 SGHVS and CDR2 FQNEAQ.

A few counts support this clone. The chain links TRBV2 to TRBJ1-1, with D perhaps matching TRBD1 (6 bases). V lost 7 bases and J lost 1, with 10 bases in between. CDR1 SNHLY and CDR2 FYNNEI come from the germline V gene. The CDR3 has 13 residues. The DNA for the CDR3 is TGTGCCAGCAAAGAACAGGGGAACACTGAAGCTTTCTTT. Translating gives CASKEQGNTEAFF.

V gene TRBV19 combines with J gene TRBJ1-2; D is ambiguous. V was trimmed by 10 bases and J by 4 bases, leaving 16 bases between them. The CDR3 is 13 residues long. Germline lookup yields CDR1 LNHDA and CDR2 SQIVND (reference sequence). The CDR3 loop reads CATLEPLAYGYTF. CDR3 nucleotides: TGTGCCACCCTGGAACCTCTGGCCTATGGCTACACCTTC.

The rearrangement uses TRBV7-9 and TRBJ1-1, with 7 bases fitting TRBD1. This CDR3 has 14 residues. Germline CDR1 and CDR2: SEHNR and FQNEAQ (reference sequence). V was clipped by 5 bases and J by 2 bases; unmatched bases: 5. The CDR3 DNA reads TGTGCCAGCAGCCCGCGACAGGGCAACACTGAAGCTTTCTTT. Its translation: CASSPRQGNTEAFF.

This chain links TRBV15 with TRBJ1-3; maybe TRBD1 (5 bases). V lost 6 bases to trimming and J lost 0 bases, with 12 bases between them. The V gene's germline CDR1 is LNHNV and CDR2 YYDKDF (reference sequence). This CDR3 is 15 amino acids long. The CDR3 DNA sequence: TGTGCCACCAGTCCCGACAGCTTCTCTGGAAACACCATATATTTT. Protein: CATSPDSFSGNTIYF.

The chain joins TRBV7-6 to TRBJ2-7, with 7 bases that match TRBD2. The V gene's germline CDR1 is SGHVS and CDR2 FNYEAQ. The CDR3 length is 14 residues. The ends lost 5 bases at V and 2 bases at J; junction bases unmatched: 6. Written as DNA, the CDR3 is TGTGCCAGCAGCCAAAATGGGGGGGCCTACGAGCAGTACTTC. This gives the protein CASSQNGGAYEQYF.

This chain links TRBV5-1 with TRBJ1-2; 7 bases are a match to TRBD1. CDR3 length: 16 residues. With V trimmed by 3 bases and J by 0 bases, 8 bases remained unmatched. Per germline, CDR1 SGHRS and CDR2 YFSETQ. The CDR3 region is CASSYWGGTANYGYTF. CDR3 nucleotides: TGCGCCAGCAGCTACTGGGGCGGGACAGCTAACTATGGCTACACCTTC.

This chain links TRBV18 with TRBJ1-2, with 8 bases lining up with TRBD1. The CDR3 has 17 amino acids. V shed 4 bases and J 0 bases; nucleotides not matched to a gene: 10. Germline V gene sequence: CDR1 KGHSH, CDR2 LQKENI. The CDR3 coding sequence is TGTGCCAGCTCACTTCGACAGGGGAGCGAAACTAACTATGGCTACACCTTC. Amino acids: CASSLRQGSETNYGYTF. Based on the CDR3 plus reference TRBV18 and TRBJ1-2, the full variable domain is NAGVMQNPRHLVRRRGQEARLRCSPMKGHSHVYWYRQLPEEGLKFMVYLQKENIIDESGMPKERFSAEFPKEGPSILRIQQVVRGDSAAYFCASSLRQGSETNYGYTFGSGTRLTVV.